The rows below give T cell receptor beta chains drawn from one sample of a study of T cell changes during pregnancy in multiple sclerosis. The method was immunoSEQ multiplex PCR; TCRdb's version includes in-frame clones alone and lacks a portion of them. In the table there are 70,000 to 90,000 clones, approximately 91% of which are singletons. This sample comprised PBMCs, obtained in the first trimester of pregnancy. Receptors were obtained from a female donor in good health, serving as a control in a pregnancy study. Some clones in this sample may be carry-over from other donors' samples. The CDR3 runs from the conserved cysteine through the conserved F or W. A D gene is named only where the DNA matches it firmly. Part of the rows lack a size; the others show once, few, many or a class for expanded clones.

clone_size j_call d_call v_call cdr3_nt cdr3_aa
. TRBJ1-4 . TRBV14 TGTGCCAGCAGCCAAGGGGACATCACAACTAATGAAAAACTGTTTTTT CASSQGDITTNEKLFF
. TRBJ1-6 . TRBV5-1 TGCGCCAGCAGCCCCAGGACTGGTGATGATTCACCCCTCCACTTT CASSPRTGDDSPLHF
. TRBJ1-4 . TRBV30 TGTGCCTGGAGCGCCTCGCGGGTGGGTAATGAAAAACTGTTTTTT CAWSASRVGNEKLFF
. TRBJ1-2 . TRBV28 TGTGCCAGCATGAATCACGCAGGGACACTACAACGGGGAAACTATGGCTACACCTTC CASMNHAGTLQRGNYGYTF
. TRBJ1-4 . TRBV5-6 TGTGCCAGCAGCTTTGCGAGTAATGAAAAACTGTTTTTT CASSFASNEKLFF
. TRBJ2-7 TRBD2 TRBV27 TGTGCCAGCAGTTTGGGGACTAGCGGGGGGTCGGGCGAGCAGTACTTC CASSLGTSGGSGEQYF
. TRBJ1-2 TRBD1 TRBV29-1 TGCAGCGTTGAAGACACAGGGGGCCATGGCTACACCTTC CSVEDTGGHGYTF
. TRBJ2-1 TRBD2 TRBV29-1 TGCAGCGGTAGCGGGAGGGCTAGTGAGCAGTTCTTC CSGSGRASEQFF
. TRBJ1-2 . TRBV6-1 TGTGCCAGCAGTGAAGACAGGGTTGGCTACACCTTC CASSEDRVGYTF
. TRBJ2-7 TRBD2 TRBV10-3 TGTGCCATCAGGAAAGGGACTAGCGGGAGTCACGAGCAGTACTTC CAIRKGTSGSHEQYF
. TRBJ2-7 . TRBV7-2 TGTGCCAGCAGCTCCGGACTGCGCCTTGAGCAGTACTTC CASSSGLRLEQYF
. TRBJ1-2 . TRBV28 TGTGCCAGCAGGGCCAGCTATGGCTACACCTTC CASRASYGYTF
. TRBJ2-7 TRBD2 TRBV5-1 TGCGCCAGCAGCTGGACTAGCGGGGGGGCTTACGAGCAGTACTTC CASSWTSGGAYEQYF
. TRBJ1-1 TRBD1 TRBV6-5 TGTGCCAGCAGTTACAACGGACAGGAGAACACTGAAGCTTTCTTT CASSYNGQENTEAFF
. TRBJ2-7 TRBD1 TRBV5-1 TGCGCCAGCAGCTTGGCGGGCCAGGGGGCCTACGAGCAGTACTTC CASSLAGQGAYEQYF
. TRBJ2-4 TRBD2 TRBV2 TGTGCCACCGCTAGCGGGCTAAGGGACATTCAGTACTTC CATASGLRDIQYF
few TRBJ2-1 . TRBV7-9 TGTGCCAGCAGCTCGGGTTCTCTTTACAATGAGCAGTTCTTC CASSSGSLYNEQFF
. TRBJ2-1 . TRBV28 TGTGCCAGCAGTTCAACGCTCGGTGGTGAGCAGTTCTTC CASSSTLGGEQFF
once TRBJ1-2 . TRBV2 TGTGCCAGCAGAAACAGGGTGGACCGTTTCGGCTACACCTTC CASRNRVDRFGYTF
. TRBJ1-2 . TRBV29-1 TGCAGCGTTGAAGATCGGGGAGCTAACTATGGCTACACCTTC CSVEDRGANYGYTF
. TRBJ2-1 TRBD1 TRBV25-1 TGTGCCAGCAGTGACTACGACAGGGGGCTTCTCAATGAGCAGTTCTTC CASSDYDRGLLNEQFF
. TRBJ1-1 TRBD1 TRBV5-6 TGTGCCAGCAGCTCACAGGGGTACACTGAAGCTTTCTTT CASSSQGYTEAFF
once TRBJ2-7 . TRBV6-5 TGTGCCAGCAGTGGGGGGACAGTCGTGGACTCCGAGCAGTACTTC CASSGGTVVDSEQYF
. TRBJ2-1 TRBD2 TRBV7-9 TGTGCCAGCAGCCTCCTAGCGGGAGCCATAAATGAGCAGTTCTTC CASSLLAGAINEQFF
. TRBJ2-3 . TRBV5-4 TGTGCCAGCCGTCTTGGGGCGGGCACAGATACGCAGTATTTT CASRLGAGTDTQYF
. TRBJ2-2 TRBD1 TRBV4-1 TGCGCCAGCAGCCTAACAGGGGAGAGCACCGGGGAGCTGTTTTTT CASSLTGESTGELFF
. TRBJ2-7 . TRBV5-5 TGTGCCAGCAGCTTTTTGGGGCGAAGCTCCTACGAGCAGTACTTC CASSFLGRSSYEQYF
. TRBJ1-2 TRBD1 TRBV9 TGTGCCAGCAGCACAATGGGACAGGGGAGCTATGGCTACACCTTC CASSTMGQGSYGYTF